Reported below is one T cell receptor (beta chain). Its target is unknown. The source of the sample is a study of monozygotic twins with cystic fibrosis. Study results and limitations: Shared CDR3 numbers were not associated with age, concordance or severity. Monozygotic CF twins shared more identical nucleotide clonotypes than unrelated patients. V usage most resembled the co-twin in 13 of 16 pairs. The repertoire was suggested to be naive-dominated, clonality median around 0.01.

Using immunoSEQ multiplex PCR, the repertoire was profiled, and TCRdb retains in-frame clones only, with some absent. The table lists 25,000 to 35,000 clones, roughly 80% of them singletons. Sequenced input: blood. The TCR originated in a girl aged 2 to 10 with cystic fibrosis.

DNA of the CDR3: TGCGCCAGCAGCCCCAAAAATCAGCGGAGTTACACAGATACGCAGTATTTT. This codes for CASSPKNQRSYTDTQYF. This sequence joins TRBV5-1 and TRBJ2-3; a possible D gene is TRBD2 (5 bases). Deletions cut 4 bases from V and 2 bases from J, with 20 bases between. Germline V gives CDR1 SGHRS, CDR2 YFSETQ. The CDR3 runs 17 residues.